The entry below gives a single TCR beta chain sequence along with its context. The sample comes from a study of beta chain features in type 1 diabetes. The V gene lost 1 base and the J gene lost 5 bases, with 9 bases spanning the gap. The CDR3 consists of 13 residues. From germline, CDR1 is KGHSH and CDR2 LQKENI. The investigators reverse transcribed all of the isolated RNA, so they sequenced expressed TCRB transcripts. Sequenced by immunoSEQ multiplex PCR; TCRdb stores in-frame clones only, minus some. The sample yields about 270,000 clones, 11% to 15% seen once. The source is a woman in her forties in good health. Sequencing was performed on naive CD4+ T cells from blood. The gene calls are TRBV18 and TRBJ2-7; weak D call: TRBD2 (5 bases). CDR3 sequence: CASSPQRGNEQYF. In DNA, the CDR3 is TGTGCCAGCTCACCACAACGGGGAAACGAGCAGTACTTC.